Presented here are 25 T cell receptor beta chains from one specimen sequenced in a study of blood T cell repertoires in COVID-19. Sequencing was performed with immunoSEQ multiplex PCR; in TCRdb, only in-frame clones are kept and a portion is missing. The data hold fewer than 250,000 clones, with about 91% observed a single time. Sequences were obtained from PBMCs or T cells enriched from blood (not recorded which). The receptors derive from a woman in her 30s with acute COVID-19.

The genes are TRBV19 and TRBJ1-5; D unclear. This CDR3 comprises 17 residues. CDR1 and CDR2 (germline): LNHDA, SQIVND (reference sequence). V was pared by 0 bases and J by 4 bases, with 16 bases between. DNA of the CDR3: TGTGCCAGTAGTATAGATCGGGGAATCGGGGAAAATCAGCCCCAGCATTTT. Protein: CASSIDRGIGENQPQHF.

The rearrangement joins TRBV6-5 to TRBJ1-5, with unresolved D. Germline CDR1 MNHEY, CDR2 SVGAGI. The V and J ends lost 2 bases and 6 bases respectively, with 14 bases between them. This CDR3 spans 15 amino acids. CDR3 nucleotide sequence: TGTGCCAGCAGTTACCACCGCAACGGGATTCAGCCCCAGCATTTT. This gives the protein CASSYHRNGIQPQHF.

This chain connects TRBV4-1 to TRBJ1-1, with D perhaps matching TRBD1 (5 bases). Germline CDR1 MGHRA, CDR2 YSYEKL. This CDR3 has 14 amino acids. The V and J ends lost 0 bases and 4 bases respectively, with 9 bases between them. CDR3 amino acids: CASSQERGTTEAFF. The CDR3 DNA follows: TGCGCCAGCAGCCAAGAACGGGGGACCACTGAAGCTTTCTTT.

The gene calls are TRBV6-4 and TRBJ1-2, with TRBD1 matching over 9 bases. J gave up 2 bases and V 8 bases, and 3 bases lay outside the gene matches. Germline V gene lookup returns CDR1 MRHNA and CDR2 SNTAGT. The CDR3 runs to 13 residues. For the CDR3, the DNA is TGTGCCAGCGCCGGACAGGGGAACTATGGCTACACCTTC. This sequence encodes CASAGQGNYGYTF.

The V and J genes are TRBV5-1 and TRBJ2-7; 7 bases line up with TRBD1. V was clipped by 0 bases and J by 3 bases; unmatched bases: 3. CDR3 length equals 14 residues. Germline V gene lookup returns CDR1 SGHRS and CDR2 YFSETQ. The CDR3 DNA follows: TGCGCCAGCAGCTTGGACAGGGGAAACTACGAGCAGTACTTC. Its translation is CASSLDRGNYEQYF.

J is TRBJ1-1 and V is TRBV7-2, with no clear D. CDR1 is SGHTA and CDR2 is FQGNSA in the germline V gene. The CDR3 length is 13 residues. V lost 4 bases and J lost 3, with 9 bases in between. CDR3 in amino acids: CASSSYQDTEAFF. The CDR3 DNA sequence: TGTGCCAGCAGCTCGTACCAGGACACTGAAGCTTTCTTT.

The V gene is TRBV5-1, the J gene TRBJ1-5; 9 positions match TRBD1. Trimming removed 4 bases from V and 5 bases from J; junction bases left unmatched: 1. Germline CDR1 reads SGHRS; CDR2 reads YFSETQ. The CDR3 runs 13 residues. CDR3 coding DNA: TGCGCCAGCAGCAGGGACAGGGATCAGCCCCAGCATTTT. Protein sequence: CASSRDRDQPQHF.

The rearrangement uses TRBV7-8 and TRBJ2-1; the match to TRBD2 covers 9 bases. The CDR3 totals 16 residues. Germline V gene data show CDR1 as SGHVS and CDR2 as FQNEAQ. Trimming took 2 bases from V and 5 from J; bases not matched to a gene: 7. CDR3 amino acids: CASSLTGGGADNEQFF. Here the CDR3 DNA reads TGTGCCAGCAGCTTAACCGGCGGGGGGGCCGACAATGAGCAGTTCTTC.

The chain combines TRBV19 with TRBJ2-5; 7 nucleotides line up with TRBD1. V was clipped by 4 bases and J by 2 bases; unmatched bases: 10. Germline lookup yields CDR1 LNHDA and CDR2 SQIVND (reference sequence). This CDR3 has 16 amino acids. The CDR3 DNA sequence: TGTGCCAGTAGTACCACCCCAGGGACAGTACAAGAGACCCAGTACTTC. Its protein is CASSTTPGTVQETQYF. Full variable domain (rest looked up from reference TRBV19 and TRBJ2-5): DGGITQSPKYLFRKEGQNVTLSCEQNLNHDAMYWYRQDPGQGLRLIYYSQIVNDFQKGDIAEGYSVSREKKESFPLTVTSAQKNPTAFYLCASSTTPGTVQETQYFGPGTRLLVL.

CDR3 region: CASKPDREEGGYTF. The CDR3 bases are TGTGCCAGCAAGCCGGACAGGGAAGAAGGTGGCTACACCTTC. The rearrangement joins TRBV2 to TRBJ1-2; 8 nucleotides agree with TRBD1. The ends lost 7 bases at V and 7 bases at J; junction bases unmatched: 11. CDR3 length: 14 residues. Germline V CDR1 and CDR2: SNHLY, FYNNEI.

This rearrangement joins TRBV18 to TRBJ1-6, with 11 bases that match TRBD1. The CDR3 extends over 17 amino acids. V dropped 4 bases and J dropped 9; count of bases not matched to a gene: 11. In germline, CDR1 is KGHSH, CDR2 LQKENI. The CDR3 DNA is TGTGCCAGCTCACGATCACCTCCGGGGACAGGGGGTTCACCCCTCCACTTT. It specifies CASSRSPPGTGGSPLHF.

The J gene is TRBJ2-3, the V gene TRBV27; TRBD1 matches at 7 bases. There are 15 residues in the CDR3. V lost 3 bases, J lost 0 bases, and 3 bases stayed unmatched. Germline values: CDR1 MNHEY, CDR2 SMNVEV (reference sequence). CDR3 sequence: CASSLTGISTDTQYF. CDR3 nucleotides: TGTGCCAGCAGTTTGACAGGGATTAGCACAGATACGCAGTATTTT.

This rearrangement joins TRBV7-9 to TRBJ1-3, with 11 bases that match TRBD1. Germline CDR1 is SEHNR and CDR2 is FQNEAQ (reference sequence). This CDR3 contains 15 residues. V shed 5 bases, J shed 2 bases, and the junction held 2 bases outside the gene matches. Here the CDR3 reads CASSLDRGPGNTIYF. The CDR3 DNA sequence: TGTGCCAGCAGCCTGGACAGGGGGCCTGGAAACACCATATATTTT.

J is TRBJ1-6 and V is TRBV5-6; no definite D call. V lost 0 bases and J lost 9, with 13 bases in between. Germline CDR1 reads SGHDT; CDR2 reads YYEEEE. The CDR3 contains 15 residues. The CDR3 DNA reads TGTGCCAGCAGCTTGGCAGAGGGTTGGAGTTCACCCCTCCACTTT. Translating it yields CASSLAEGWSSPLHF.

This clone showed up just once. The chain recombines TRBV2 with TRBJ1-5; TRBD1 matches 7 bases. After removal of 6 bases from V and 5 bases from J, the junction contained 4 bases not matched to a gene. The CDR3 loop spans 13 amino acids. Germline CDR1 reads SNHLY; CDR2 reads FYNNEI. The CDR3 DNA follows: TGTGCCAGCAGGGGGACAGCCGATCAGCCCCAGCATTTT. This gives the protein CASRGTADQPQHF.

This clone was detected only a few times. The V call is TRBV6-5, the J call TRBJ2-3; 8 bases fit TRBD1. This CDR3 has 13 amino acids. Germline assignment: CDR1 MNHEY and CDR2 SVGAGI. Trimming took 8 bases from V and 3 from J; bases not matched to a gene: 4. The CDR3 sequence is CASSRTGTDTQYF. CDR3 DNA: TGTGCCAGCTCCCGGACAGGGACAGATACGCAGTATTTT.

CDR3 amino acids: CASSTGTITEAFF. CDR3 in DNA: TGTGCCAGCAGCACCGGGACTATCACTGAAGCTTTCTTT. The chain links TRBV7-8 to TRBJ1-1; possible D gene TRBD1, 5 bases. V was cut by 5 bases and J by 4 bases, with 11 bases left in between. The CDR3 runs to 13 residues. Germline CDR1 reads SGHVS; CDR2 reads FQNEAQ.

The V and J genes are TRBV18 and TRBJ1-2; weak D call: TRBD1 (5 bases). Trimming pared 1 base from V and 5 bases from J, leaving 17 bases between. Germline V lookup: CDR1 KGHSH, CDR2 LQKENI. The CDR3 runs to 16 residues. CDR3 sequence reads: CASSPQVGAGTYGYTF. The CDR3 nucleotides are TGTGCCAGCTCACCACAAGTTGGGGCAGGAACTTATGGCTACACCTTC. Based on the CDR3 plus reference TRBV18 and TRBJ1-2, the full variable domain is NAGVMQNPRHLVRRRGQEARLRCSPMKGHSHVYWYRQLPEEGLKFMVYLQKENIIDESGMPKERFSAEFPKEGPSILRIQQVVRGDSAAYFCASSPQVGAGTYGYTFGSGTRLTVV.

The CDR3 nucleotides read TGCGCCAGCAGCCAAGGGGAGAGGTCCGGGAACACTGAAGCTTTCTTT. Amino acid sequence: CASSQGERSGNTEAFF. The chain links TRBV4-1 to TRBJ1-1; D is unclear. This CDR3 contains 16 residues. V was shortened by 1 base and J by 1 base, with 13 bases between the two germline ends. CDR1 MGHRA and CDR2 YSYEKL come from the germline V gene.

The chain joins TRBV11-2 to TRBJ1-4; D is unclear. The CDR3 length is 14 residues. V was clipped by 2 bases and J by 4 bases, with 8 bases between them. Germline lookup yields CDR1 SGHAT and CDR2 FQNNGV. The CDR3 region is CASSLLQDNEKLFF. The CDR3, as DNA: TGTGCCAGCAGCTTATTACAAGATAATGAAAAACTGTTTTTT.

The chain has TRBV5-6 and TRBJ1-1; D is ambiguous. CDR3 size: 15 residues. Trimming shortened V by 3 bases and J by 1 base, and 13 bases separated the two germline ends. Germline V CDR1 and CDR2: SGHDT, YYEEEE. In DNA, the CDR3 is TGTGCCAGCAGCTCCCTTCGGGCGGGGAACACTGAAGCTTTCTTT. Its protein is CASSSLRAGNTEAFF.

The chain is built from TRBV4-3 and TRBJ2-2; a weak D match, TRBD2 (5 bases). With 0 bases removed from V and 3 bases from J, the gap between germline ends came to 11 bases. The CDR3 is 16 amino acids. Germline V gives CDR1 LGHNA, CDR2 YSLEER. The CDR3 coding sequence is TGCGCCAGCAGCCAAGATCCCCCCGGGGACACCGGGGAGCTGTTTTTT. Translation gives CASSQDPPGDTGELFF.

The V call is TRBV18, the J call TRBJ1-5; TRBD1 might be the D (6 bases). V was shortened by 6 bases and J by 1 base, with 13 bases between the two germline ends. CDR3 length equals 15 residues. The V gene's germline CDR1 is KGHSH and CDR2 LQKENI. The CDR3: CASSLTGLSNQPQHF. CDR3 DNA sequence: TGTGCCAGCTCCTTAACAGGGCTAAGCAATCAGCCCCAGCATTTT.

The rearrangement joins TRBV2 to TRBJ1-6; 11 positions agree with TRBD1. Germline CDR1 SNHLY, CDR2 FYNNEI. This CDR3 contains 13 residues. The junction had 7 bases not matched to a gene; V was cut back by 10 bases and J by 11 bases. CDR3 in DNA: TGTGCCAACGGCGGGACAGGGGGAACACCCCTCCACTTT. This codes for CANGGTGGTPLHF.

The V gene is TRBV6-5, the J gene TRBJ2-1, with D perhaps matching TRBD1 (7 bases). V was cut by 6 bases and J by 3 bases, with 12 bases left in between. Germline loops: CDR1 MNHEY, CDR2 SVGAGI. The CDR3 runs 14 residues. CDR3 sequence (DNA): TGTGCCAGCAGCAGGGGGGCAATCTACAATGAGCAGTTCTTC. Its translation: CASSRGAIYNEQFF.